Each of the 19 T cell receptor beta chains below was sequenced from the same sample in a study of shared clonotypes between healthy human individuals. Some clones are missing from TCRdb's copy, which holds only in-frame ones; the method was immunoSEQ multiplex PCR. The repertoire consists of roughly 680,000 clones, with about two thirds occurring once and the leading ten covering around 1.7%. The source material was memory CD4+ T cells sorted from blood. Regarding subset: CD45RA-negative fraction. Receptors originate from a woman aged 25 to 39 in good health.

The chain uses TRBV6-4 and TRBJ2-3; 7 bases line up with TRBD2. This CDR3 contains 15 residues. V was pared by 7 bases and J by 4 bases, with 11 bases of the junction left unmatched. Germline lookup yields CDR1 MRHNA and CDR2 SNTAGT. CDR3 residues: CASKPGGEVSDTQYF. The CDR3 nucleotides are TGTGCCAGCAAACCGGGAGGCGAGGTCTCAGATACGCAGTATTTT.

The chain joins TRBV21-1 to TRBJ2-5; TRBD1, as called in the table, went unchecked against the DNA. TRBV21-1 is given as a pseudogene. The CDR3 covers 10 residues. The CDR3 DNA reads TGTGCCGGTGATGAGGGGGCCCAGTACTTC. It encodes CAGDEGAQYF.

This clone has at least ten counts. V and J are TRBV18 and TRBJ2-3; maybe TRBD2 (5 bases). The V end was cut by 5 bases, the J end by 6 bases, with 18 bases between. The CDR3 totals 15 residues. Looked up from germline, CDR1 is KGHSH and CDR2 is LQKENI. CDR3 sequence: CASSTQSGPWDTQYF. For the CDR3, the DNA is TGTGCCAGCTCAACGCAAAGCGGTCCATGGGATACGCAGTATTTT.

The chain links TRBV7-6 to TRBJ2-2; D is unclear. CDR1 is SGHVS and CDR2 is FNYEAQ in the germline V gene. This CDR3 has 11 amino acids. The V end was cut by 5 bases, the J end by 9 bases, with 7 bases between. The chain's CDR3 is CASSIRRELFF. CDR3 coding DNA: TGTGCCAGCAGCATCCGGAGGGAGCTGTTTTTT.

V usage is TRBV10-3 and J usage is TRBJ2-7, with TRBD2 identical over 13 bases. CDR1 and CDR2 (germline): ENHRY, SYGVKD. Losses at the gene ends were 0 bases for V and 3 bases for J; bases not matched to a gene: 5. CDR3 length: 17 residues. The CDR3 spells CAISESLGLAGFYEQYF. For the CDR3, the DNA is TGTGCCATCAGTGAGTCATTGGGACTAGCGGGATTCTACGAGCAGTACTTC.

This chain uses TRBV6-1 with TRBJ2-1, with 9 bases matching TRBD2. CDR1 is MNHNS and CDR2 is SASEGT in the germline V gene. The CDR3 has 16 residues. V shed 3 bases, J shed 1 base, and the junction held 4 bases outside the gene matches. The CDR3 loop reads CASSDQAGGSYNEQFF. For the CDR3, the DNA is TGTGCCAGCAGTGATCAAGCGGGAGGTTCCTACAATGAGCAGTTCTTC.

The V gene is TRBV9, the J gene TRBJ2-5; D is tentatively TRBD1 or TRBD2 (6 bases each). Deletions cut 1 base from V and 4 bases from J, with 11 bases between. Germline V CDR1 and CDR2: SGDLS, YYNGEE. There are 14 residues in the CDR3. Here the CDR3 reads CASSVYGGVETQYF. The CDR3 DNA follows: TGTGCCAGCAGCGTATACGGGGGCGTAGAGACCCAGTACTTC.

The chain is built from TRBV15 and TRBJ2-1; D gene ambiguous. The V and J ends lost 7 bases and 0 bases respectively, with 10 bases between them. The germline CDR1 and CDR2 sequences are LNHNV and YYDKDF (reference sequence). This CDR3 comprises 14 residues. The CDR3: CATKSDHSYNEQFF. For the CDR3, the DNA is TGTGCCACCAAATCGGACCACTCCTACAATGAGCAGTTCTTC. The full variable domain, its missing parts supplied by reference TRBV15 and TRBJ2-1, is DAMVIQNPRYQVTQFGKPVTLSCSQTLNHNVMYWYQQKSSQAPKLLFHYYDKDFNNEADTPDNFQSRRPNTSFCFLDIRSPGLGDTAMYLCATKSDHSYNEQFFGPGTRLTVL.

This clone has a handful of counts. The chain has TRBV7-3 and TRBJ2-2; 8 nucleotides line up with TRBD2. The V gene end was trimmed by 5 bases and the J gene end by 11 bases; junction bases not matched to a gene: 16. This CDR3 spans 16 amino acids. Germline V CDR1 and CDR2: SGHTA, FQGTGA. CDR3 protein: CASSKGRIAGPKELFF. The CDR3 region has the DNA TGTGCCAGCAGCAAAGGGCGAATAGCGGGGCCTAAAGAGCTGTTTTTT.

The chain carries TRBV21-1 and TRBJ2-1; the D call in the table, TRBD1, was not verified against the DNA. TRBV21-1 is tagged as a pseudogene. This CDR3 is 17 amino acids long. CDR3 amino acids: CASSKHQVFSGHNEQFF. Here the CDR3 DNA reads TGTGCCAGCAGCAAACATCAGGTGTTTTCCGGCCACAATGAGCAGTTCTTC.

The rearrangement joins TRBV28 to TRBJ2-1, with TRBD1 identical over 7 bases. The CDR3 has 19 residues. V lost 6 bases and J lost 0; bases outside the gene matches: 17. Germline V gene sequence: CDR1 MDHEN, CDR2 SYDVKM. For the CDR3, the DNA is TGTGCCAGCAGACACCGGGACAGAGACGTGTGGAACTCCTACAATGAGCAGTTCTTC. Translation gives CASRHRDRDVWNSYNEQFF.

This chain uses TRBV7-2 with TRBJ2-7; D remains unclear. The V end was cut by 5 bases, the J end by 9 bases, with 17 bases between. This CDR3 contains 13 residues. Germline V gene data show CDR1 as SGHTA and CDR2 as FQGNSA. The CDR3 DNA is TGTGCCAGCAGCACGGGCCCTCAAAGAGGGCAGTACTTC. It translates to CASSTGPQRGQYF.

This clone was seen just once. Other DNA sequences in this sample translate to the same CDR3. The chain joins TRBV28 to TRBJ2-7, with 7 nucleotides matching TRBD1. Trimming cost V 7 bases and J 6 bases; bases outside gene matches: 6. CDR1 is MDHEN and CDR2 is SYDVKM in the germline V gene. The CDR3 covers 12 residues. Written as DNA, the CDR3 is TGTGCCAGCACCGACAGGGTCGGCGAGCAGTACTTC. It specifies CASTDRVGEQYF. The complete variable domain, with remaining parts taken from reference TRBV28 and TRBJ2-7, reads DVKVTQSSRYLVKRTGEKVFLECVQDMDHENMFWYRQDPGLGLRLIYFSYDVKMKEKGDIPEGYSVSREKKERFSLILESASTNQTSMYLCASTDRVGEQYFGPGTRLTVT.

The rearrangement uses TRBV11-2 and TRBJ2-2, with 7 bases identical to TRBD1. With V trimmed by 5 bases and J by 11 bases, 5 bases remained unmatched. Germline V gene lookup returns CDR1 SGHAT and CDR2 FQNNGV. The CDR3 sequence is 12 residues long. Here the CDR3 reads CASSQNRGELFF. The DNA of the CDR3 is TGTGCCAGCAGCCAAAACAGGGGCGAGCTGTTTTTT.

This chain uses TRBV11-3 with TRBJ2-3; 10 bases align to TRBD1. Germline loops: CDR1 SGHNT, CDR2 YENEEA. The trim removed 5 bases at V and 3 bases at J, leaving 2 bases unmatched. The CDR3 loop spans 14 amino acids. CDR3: CASSRGQGTDTQYF. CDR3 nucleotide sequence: TGTGCCAGCAGCCGGGGACAGGGGACAGATACGCAGTATTTT.

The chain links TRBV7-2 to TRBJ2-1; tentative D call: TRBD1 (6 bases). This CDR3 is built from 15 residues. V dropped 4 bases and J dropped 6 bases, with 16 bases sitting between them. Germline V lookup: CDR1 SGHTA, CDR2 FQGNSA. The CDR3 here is CASSSPLTGFNEQFF. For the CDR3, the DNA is TGTGCCAGCAGCTCTCCACTAACAGGGTTCAATGAGCAGTTCTTC.

The CDR3 protein is CASSRQGETNYGYTF. CDR3 sequence (DNA): TGTGCCAGCAGCCGTCAGGGCGAAACTAACTATGGCTACACCTTC. The chain uses TRBV7-8 and TRBJ1-2, with a weak D call TRBD1 (5 bases). V lost 5 bases, J lost 0 bases, and 13 bases lay in between. Germline V lookup: CDR1 SGHVS, CDR2 FQNEAQ. The CDR3 has 15 residues.

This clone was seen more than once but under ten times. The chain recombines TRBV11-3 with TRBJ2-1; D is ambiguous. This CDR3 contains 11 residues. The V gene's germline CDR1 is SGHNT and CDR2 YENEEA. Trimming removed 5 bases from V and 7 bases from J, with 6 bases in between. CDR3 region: CASSIGNEQFF. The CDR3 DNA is TGTGCCAGCAGCATAGGGAATGAGCAGTTCTTC.

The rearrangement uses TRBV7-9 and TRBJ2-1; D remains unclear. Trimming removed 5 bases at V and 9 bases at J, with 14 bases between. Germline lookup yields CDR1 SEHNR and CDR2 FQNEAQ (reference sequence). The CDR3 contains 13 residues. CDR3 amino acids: CASSQTLRVEQFF. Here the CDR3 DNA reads TGTGCCAGCAGCCAGACACTACGGGTTGAGCAGTTCTTC.